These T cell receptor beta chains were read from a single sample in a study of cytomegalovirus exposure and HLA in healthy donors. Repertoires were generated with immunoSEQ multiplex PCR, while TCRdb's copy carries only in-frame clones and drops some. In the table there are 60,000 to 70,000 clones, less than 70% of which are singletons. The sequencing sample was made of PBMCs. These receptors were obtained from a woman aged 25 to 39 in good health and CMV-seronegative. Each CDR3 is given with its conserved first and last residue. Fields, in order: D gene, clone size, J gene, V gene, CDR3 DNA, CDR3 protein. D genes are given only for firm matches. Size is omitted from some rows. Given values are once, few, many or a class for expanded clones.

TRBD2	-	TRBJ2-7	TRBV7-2	TGTGCCAGCAGCTTAGTCGGGGGGACCGAGCAGTACTTC	CASSLVGGTEQYF
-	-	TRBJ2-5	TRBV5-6	TGTGCCAGCAGCCGTGGAGGGATCTCAGAGACCCAGTACTTC	CASSRGGISETQYF
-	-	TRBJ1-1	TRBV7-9	TGTGCCAGCAGCCCAGGACTAACCACTGAAGCTTTCTTT	CASSPGLTTEAFF
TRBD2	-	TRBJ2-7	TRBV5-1	TGCGCCAGCAGCCCGGGGACTAGCGGGGGCCCACGGGGCTACGAGCAGTACTTC	CASSPGTSGGPRGYEQYF
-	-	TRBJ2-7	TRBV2	TGTGCCAGCAGTGAGACCAGGGACGAGCAGTACTTC	CASSETRDEQYF
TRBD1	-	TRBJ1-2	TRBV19	TGTGCCAGTAGTTCCGAGACAGGGTTCTATGGCTACACCTTC	CASSSETGFYGYTF
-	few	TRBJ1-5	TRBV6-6	TGTGCCAGCAGTTACTCGAAGACTATTGGCAATCAGCCCCAGCATTTT	CASSYSKTIGNQPQHF
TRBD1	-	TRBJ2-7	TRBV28	TGTGCCAGCAGCCGAACAGGGGGCTACGAGCAGTACTTC	CASSRTGGYEQYF
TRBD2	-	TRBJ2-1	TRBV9	TGTGCCAGCAGCTCTCGACTAGCGGGGGTATCGAGCTCCTACAATGAGCAGTTCTTC	CASSSRLAGVSSSYNEQFF
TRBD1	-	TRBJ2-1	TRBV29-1	TGCAGCGTTGAAGATAATCGGCCGGGACAGGGCTCCTACAATGAGCAGTTCTTC	CSVEDNRPGQGSYNEQFF
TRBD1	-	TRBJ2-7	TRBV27	TGTGCCAGCAGTTTTGTGTTAACAGGGGTGGACGAGCAGTACTTC	CASSFVLTGVDEQYF
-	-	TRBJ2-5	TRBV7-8	TGTGCCAGCAGCTTGACAGGTTCAAGGGAGACCCAGTACTTC	CASSLTGSRETQYF
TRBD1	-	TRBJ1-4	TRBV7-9	TGTGCCAGCAGCCGACAACAGGGGAGGACAACTAATGAAAAACTGTTTTTT	CASSRQQGRTTNEKLFF
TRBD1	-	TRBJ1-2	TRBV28	TGTGCCAGCAGTTCCGTGGGACAGGGCAGCTATGGCTACACCTTC	CASSSVGQGSYGYTF
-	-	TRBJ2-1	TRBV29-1	TGCAGCGTTGCGGGGAGGTTCTCCTACAATGAGCAGTTCTTC	CSVAGRFSYNEQFF
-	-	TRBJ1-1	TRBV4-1	TGCGCCAGCAGCCCAGTTGGGAGGGAAATGAACACTGAAGCTTTCTTT	CASSPVGREMNTEAFF
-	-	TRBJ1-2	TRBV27	TGTGCCAGCCGGGGGGGAGGGAGCGGCTATGGCTACACCTTC	CASRGGGSGYGYTF
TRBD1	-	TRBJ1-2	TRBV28	TGTGCCAGCAGTCAGTTTCCCGGGACAGGGGGTAATGGCTATGGCTACACCTTC	CASSQFPGTGGNGYGYTF
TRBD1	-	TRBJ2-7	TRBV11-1	TGTGCCAGCAGCTTAGGCAGGGGGCGTTACGAGCAGTACTTC	CASSLGRGRYEQYF
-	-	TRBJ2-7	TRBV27	TGTGCCAGCAGTAGGACAGCAATATACGAGCAGTACTTC	CASSRTAIYEQYF
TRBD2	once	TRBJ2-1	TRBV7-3	TGTGCCAGCAGCCAAACTAGCGGGGGGGCATTGGAGCAGTTCTTC	CASSQTSGGALEQFF
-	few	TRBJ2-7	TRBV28	TGTGCCAGCAGTTTATTCGGGGACGAGCAGTACTTC	CASSLFGDEQYF
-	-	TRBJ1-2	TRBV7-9	TGTGCCAGCAGCTTGCGTGGGAGGGGCGTTGGAGGCTACACCTTC	CASSLRGRGVGGYTF
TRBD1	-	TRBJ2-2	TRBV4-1	TGCGCCAGCAGCCAAGATGGGTCCGGGACAGGGGGTTTGGGCACCGGGGAGCTGTTTTTT	CASSQDGSGTGGLGTGELFF
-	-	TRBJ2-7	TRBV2	TGTGCCAGCAGTGGAGGGTGGGACGAGCAGTACTTC	CASSGGWDEQYF
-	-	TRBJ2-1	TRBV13	TGTGCCAGCAGCCTCGTCGCGGGGTTGGAGCAGTTCTTC	CASSLVAGLEQFF
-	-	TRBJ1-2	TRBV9	TGTGCCAGCAGCCTCTCCAGGGAGGGTGGCTACACCTTC	CASSLSREGGYTF
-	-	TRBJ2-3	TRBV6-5	TGTGCCAGCAGAACTAGTAGCGCAGATACGCAGTATTTT	CASRTSSADTQYF
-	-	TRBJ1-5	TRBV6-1	TGTGCCAGCAGTGATCACAGCGGATATAGCAATCAGCCCCAGCATTTT	CASSDHSGYSNQPQHF
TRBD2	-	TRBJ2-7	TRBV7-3	TGTGCCAGCAGCCCGAGCGGGGCCAGAGCACCCTACGAGCAGTACTTC	CASSPSGARAPYEQYF
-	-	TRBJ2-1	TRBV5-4	TGTGCCAGCAGCTTGGCCTCGGGAAGCTACAATGAGCAGCTCTTC	CASSLASGSYNEQLF
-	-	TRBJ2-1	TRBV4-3	TGCGCCAGCAGCCCGGGACAATCCTACAATGAGCAGTTCTTC	CASSPGQSYNEQFF
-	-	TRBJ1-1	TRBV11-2	TGTGCCAGCAGCCCCCGAGGGGGTACTGAAGCTTTCTTT	CASSPRGGTEAFF
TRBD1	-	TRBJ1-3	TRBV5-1	TGCGCCAGCAGTCCGGGACAGGGTAATAGTTACGATTTT	CASSPGQGNSYDF
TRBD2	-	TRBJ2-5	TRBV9	TGTGCCAGCAGCGTAGGCCTAGCGGGGGCCTGGGTAGAGACCCAGTACTTC	CASSVGLAGAWVETQYF
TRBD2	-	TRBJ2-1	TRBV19	TGTGCCAGTAGTACAATAGCGGGGGCCTACAATGAGCAGTTCTTC	CASSTIAGAYNEQFF
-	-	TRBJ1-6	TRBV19	TGTGCCAGTAGTATAAGAGGATTCGAGGTTTCACCCCTCCACTTT	CASSIRGFEVSPLHF
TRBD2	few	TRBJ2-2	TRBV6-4	TGTGCCAGCAGTGAAGCCTCGGGACTAGCAACCGGGGAGCTGTTTTTT	CASSEASGLATGELFF
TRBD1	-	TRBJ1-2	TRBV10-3	TGTGCCATCAGTACCTTAACCGGCAGGGGGCCTCGGTATGGCTACACCTTC	CAISTLTGRGPRYGYTF
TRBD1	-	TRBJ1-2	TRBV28	TGTGCCAGCAGTTTCTGGGACAGGGGGAACTATGGCTACACCTTC	CASSFWDRGNYGYTF
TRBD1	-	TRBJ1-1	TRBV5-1	TGCGCCAGCACCCTGACAGGGGGCGGCACTGAAGCTTTCTTT	CASTLTGGGTEAFF
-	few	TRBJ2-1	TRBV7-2	TGTGCCAGCAGCTCCTGGACAGTAAACAATGAGCAGTTCTTC	CASSSWTVNNEQFF
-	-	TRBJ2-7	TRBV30	TGTGCCTGGAGTGTATCGAGAGGGCTCGAGCAGTACTTC	CAWSVSRGLEQYF
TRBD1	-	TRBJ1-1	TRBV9	TGTGCCAGCAGCGTAGCACAGGGGGCTGGTACTGAAGCTTTCTTT	CASSVAQGAGTEAFF
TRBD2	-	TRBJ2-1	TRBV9	TGTGCCAGCAGCGTAGGGCTAGCGGGGGCGGATGAGCAGTTCTTC	CASSVGLAGADEQFF
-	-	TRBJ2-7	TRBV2	TGTGCCAGCACCGGGTTAGCCGGGGAGCAGTACTTC	CASTGLAGEQYF
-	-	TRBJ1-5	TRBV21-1	TGTGCCAGCAGCAGACCTGCGGGACGCCCGTATAGCAATCAGCCCCAGCATTTT	CASSRPAGRPYSNQPQHF
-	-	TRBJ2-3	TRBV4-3	TGCGCCAGCAGCCAAGGCGGTGATCGGACAGATACGCAGTATTTT	CASSQGGDRTDTQYF
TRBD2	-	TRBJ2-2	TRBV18	TGTGCCAGCGTCGGACTAGCGGGGAGGACCGGGGAGCTGTTTTTT	CASVGLAGRTGELFF
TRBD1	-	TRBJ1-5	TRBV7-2	TGTGCCAGCAGCGGGGGACAGGGCTATCAGCCCCAGCATTTT	CASSGGQGYQPQHF
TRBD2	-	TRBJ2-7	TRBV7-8	TGTGCCAGCAGTCCGTACGGAGCGGGGGCTACCTACGAGCAGTACTTC	CASSPYGAGATYEQYF
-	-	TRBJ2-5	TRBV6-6	TGTGCCAGCAGTCAGCTCGGTTCCGGGGGAAAGACCCAGTACTTC	CASSQLGSGGKTQYF
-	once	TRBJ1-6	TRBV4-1	TGCGCCAGCAGCCAAGGACAGGCTAGCTCCTATAATTCACCCCTCCACTTT	CASSQGQASSYNSPLHF
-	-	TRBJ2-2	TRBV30	TGTGCCTGGAATGCTAACAGGGTAGAAACCGGGGAGCTGTTTTTT	CAWNANRVETGELFF
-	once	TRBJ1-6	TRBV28	TGTGCCAGCAGTCTAGGGGCACCCCGGGCACCCCTCCACTTT	CASSLGAPRAPLHF